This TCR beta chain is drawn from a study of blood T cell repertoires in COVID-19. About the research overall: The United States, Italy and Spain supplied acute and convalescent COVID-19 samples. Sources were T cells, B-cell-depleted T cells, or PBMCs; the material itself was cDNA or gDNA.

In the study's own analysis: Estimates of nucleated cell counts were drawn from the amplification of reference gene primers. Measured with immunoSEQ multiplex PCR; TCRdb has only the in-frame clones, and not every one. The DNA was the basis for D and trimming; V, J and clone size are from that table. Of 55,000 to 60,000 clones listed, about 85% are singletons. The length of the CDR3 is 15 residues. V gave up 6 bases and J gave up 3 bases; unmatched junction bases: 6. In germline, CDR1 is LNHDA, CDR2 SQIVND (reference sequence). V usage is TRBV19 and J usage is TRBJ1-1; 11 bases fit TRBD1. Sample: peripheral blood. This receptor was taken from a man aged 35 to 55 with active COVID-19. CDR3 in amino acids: CASRDRGRADTEAFF. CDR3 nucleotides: TGTGCCAGTAGGGACAGGGGGCGCGCGGACACTGAAGCTTTCTTT.